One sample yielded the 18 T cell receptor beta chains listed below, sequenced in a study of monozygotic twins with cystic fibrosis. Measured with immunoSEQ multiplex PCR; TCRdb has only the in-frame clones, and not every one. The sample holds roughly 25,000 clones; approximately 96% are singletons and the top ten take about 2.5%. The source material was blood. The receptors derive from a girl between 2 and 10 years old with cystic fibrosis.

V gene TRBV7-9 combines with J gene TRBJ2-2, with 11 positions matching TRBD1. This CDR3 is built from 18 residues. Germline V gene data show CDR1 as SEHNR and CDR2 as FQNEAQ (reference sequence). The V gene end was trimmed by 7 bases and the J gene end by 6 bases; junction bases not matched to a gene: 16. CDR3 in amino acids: CASIPRSDGTGGPGELFF. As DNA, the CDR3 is TGTGCCAGCATCCCAAGATCAGACGGGACAGGGGGTCCCGGGGAGCTGTTTTTT.

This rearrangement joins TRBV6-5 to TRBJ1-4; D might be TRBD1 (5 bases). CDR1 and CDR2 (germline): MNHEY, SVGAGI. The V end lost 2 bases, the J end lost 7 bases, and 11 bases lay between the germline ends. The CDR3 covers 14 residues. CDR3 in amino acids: CASSYGRVGEKLFF. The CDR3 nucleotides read TGTGCCAGCAGTTACGGCAGGGTGGGTGAAAAACTGTTTTTT.

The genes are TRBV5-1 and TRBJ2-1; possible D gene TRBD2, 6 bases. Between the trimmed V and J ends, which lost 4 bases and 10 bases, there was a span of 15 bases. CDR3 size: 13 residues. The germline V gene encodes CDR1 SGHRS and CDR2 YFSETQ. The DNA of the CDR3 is TGCGCCAGCAGCCCCGGTGGGGGGTCAGAGCAGTTCTTC. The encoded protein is CASSPGGGSEQFF. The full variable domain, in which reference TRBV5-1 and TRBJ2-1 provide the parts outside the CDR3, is KAGVTQTPRYLIKTRGQQVTLSCSPISGHRSVSWYQQTPGQGLQFLFEYFSETQRNKGNFPGRFSGRQFSNSRSEMNVSTLELGDSALYLCASSPGGGSEQFFGPGTRLTVL.

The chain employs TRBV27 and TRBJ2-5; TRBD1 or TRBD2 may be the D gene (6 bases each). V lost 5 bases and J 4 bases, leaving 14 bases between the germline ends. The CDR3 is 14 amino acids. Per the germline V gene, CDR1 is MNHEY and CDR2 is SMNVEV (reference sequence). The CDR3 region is CASSVLGGGETQYF. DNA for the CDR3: TGTGCCAGCAGTGTACTAGGAGGGGGAGAGACCCAGTACTTC.

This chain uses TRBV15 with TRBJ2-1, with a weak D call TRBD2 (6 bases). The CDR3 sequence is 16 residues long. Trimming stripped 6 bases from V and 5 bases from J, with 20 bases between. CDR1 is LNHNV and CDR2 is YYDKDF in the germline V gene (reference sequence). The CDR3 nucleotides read TGTGCCACCAGGAGCGGCGGCGGGACCAATAACAATGAGCAGTTCTTC. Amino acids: CATRSGGGTNNNEQFF. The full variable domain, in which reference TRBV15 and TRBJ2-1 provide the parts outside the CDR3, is DAMVIQNPRYQVTQFGKPVTLSCSQTLNHNVMYWYQQKSSQAPKLLFHYYDKDFNNEADTPDNFQSRRPNTSFCFLDIRSPGLGDTAMYLCATRSGGGTNNNEQFFGPGTRLTVL.

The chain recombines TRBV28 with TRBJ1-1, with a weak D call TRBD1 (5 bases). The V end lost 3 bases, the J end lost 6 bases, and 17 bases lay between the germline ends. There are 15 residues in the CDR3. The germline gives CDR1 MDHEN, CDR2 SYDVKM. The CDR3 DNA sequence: TGTGCCAGCAGTTTGGGGATCAGGGCCCTACCTGAAGCTTTCTTT. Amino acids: CASSLGIRALPEAFF. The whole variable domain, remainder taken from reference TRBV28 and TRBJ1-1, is DVKVTQSSRYLVKRTGEKVFLECVQDMDHENMFWYRQDPGLGLRLIYFSYDVKMKEKGDIPEGYSVSREKKERFSLILESASTNQTSMYLCASSLGIRALPEAFFGQGTRLTVV.

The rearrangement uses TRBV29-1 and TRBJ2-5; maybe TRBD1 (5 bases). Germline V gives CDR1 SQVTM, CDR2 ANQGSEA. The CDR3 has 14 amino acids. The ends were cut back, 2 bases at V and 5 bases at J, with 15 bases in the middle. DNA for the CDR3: TGCAGCGTTGAATGGGCAGGGCGATTGGAGACCCAGTACTTC. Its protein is CSVEWAGRLETQYF.

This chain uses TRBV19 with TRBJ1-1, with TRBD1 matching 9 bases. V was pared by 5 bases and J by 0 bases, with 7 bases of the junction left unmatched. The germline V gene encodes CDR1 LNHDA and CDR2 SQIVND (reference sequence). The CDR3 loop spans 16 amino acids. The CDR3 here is CASSAGQGWVNTEAFF. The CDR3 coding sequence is TGTGCCAGTAGTGCCGGACAGGGGTGGGTGAACACTGAAGCTTTCTTT.

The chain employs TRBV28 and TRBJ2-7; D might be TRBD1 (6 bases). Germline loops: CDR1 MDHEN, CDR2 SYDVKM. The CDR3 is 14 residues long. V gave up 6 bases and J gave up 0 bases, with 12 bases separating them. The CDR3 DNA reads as TGTGCCAGCAGAATCCAGGGGCCCTCCTACGAGCAGTACTTC. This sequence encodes CASRIQGPSYEQYF.

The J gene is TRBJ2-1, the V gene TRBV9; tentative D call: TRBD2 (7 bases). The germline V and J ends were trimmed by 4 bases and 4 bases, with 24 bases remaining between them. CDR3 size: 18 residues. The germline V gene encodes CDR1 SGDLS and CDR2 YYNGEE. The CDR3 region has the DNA TGTGCCAGCAGCCCCGCGGCGCGCGGGGGCGGGTGGTACAATGAGCAGTTCTTC. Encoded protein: CASSPAARGGGWYNEQFF.

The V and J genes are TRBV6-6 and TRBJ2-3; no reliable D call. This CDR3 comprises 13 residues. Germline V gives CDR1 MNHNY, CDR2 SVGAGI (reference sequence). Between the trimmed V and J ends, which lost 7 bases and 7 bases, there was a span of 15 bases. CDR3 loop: CASKPTARNTQYF. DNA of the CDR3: TGTGCCAGCAAGCCGACTGCGCGAAATACGCAGTATTTT.

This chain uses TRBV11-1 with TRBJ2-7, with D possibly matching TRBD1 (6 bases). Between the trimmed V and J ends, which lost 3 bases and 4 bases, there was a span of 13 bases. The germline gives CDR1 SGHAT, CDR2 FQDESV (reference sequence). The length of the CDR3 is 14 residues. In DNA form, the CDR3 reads TGTGCCAGCAGCTTTTCAGGGGATCGTTACGAGCAGTACTTC. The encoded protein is CASSFSGDRYEQYF. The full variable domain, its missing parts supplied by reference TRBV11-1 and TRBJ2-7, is EAEVAQSPRYKITEKSQAVAFWCDPISGHATLYWYRQILGQGPELLVQFQDESVVDDSQLPKDRFSAERLKGVDSTLKIQPAELGDSAMYLCASSFSGDRYEQYFGPGTRLTVT.

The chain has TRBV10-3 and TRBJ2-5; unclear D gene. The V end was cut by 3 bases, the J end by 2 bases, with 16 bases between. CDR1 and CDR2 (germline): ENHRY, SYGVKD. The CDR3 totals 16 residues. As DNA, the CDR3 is TGTGCCATCAGTGAACTAATGGCCCAGACTCAAGAGACCCAGTACTTC. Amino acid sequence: CAISELMAQTQETQYF.

The CDR3, as DNA: TGCGCCAGCGGTTCGCCAGCGGGAGGGCGGGATGAGCAGTTCTTC. Translated: CASGSPAGGRDEQFF. The rearrangement joins TRBV4-3 to TRBJ2-1; 10 bases line up with TRBD2. The ends lost 8 bases at V and 8 bases at J; junction bases unmatched: 12. The CDR3 is made up of 15 amino acids. The V gene's germline CDR1 is LGHNA and CDR2 YSLEER.

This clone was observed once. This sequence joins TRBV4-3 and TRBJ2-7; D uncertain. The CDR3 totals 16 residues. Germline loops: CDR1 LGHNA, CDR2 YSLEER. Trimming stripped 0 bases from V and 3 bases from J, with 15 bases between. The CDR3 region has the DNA TGCGCCAGCAGCCAAGATGTAATGCGGATTTACTACGAGCAGTACTTC. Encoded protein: CASSQDVMRIYYEQYF.

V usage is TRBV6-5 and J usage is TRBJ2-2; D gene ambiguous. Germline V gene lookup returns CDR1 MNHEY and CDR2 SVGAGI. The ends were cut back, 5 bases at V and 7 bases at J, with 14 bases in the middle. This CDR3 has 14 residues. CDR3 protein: CASSPSWVFGELFF. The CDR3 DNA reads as TGTGCCAGCAGTCCCAGTTGGGTTTTCGGGGAGCTGTTTTTT.

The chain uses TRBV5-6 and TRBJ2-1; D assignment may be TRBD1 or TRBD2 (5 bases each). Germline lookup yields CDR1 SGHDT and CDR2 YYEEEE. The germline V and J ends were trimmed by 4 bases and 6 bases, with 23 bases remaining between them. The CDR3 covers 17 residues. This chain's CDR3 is CASSPPGRRFDVNEQFF. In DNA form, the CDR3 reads TGTGCCAGCAGCCCCCCGGGGCGGAGGTTCGATGTCAATGAGCAGTTCTTC.

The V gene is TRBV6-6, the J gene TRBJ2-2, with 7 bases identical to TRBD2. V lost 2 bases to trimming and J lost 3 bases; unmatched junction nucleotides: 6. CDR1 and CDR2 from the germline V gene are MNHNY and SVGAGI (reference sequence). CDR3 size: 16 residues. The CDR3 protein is CASSYRRAGDTGELFF. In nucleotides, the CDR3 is TGTGCCAGCAGTTACCGGCGGGCGGGGGACACCGGGGAGCTGTTTTTT.